These 2 T cell receptor beta chains were all obtained from the same sample, sequenced in a study of metastatic and nonmetastatic thyroid tumors. MiXCR reprocessed the PCR reads for TCRdb. The sample has tens of thousands of clones, about 29% seen once; the top ten hold approximately 11%. Every patient was untreated before thyroid surgery. The sample comprised blood. All receptors come from a male donor with papillary thyroid cancer or a benign thyroid nodule (not recorded which). Some clones in this sample may be carry-over from other donors' samples.

This clone has more than one count but fewer than ten. The rearrangement uses TRBV10-1 and TRBJ1-1; D gene ambiguous. Germline V gives CDR1 WNHNN, CDR2 SYGVQD (reference sequence). CDR3 size: 13 residues. The V end lost 4 bases, the J end lost 1 base, and 7 bases lay between the germline ends. The CDR3 loop reads CASSGSPNTEAFF. Written as DNA, the CDR3 is TGCGCCAGCAGTGGGTCCCCGAACACTGAAGCTTTCTTT.

This chain uses TRBV18 with TRBJ2-3; 9 nucleotides match TRBD2. After removal of 3 bases from V and 5 bases from J, the junction contained 12 bases not matched to a gene. This CDR3 spans 17 amino acids. In germline, CDR1 is KGHSH, CDR2 LQKENI. CDR3 coding DNA: TGTGCCAGCTCACCCCTGATGGGGCGGGAGGGCCGAGATACGCAGTATTTT. Translation: CASSPLMGREGRDTQYF.